This TCR beta chain was identified in a study of T cell changes during pregnancy in multiple sclerosis. The protocol was immunoSEQ multiplex PCR, while the TCRdb copy is restricted to in-frame clones and leaves out a portion. The data hold about 40,000 clones, with approximately 94% observed a single time. Germline V gives CDR1 LNHDA, CDR2 SQIVND (reference sequence). The CDR3 length is 15 residues. The V gene end was trimmed by 5 bases and the J gene end by 2 bases; junction bases not matched to a gene: 7. The rearrangement links TRBV19 to TRBJ2-3; 7 bases agree with TRBD1. The material was peripheral blood, obtained in the third trimester of pregnancy. The sequence derives from a female donor with multiple sclerosis, enrolled in a pregnancy study. The CDR3 coding sequence is TGTGCCAGTAGTTCTCGACAGGGTTTCACAGATACGCAGTATTTT. Protein product: CASSSRQGFTDTQYF.